This TCR beta chain was captured by sequencing in a study of T cells expressing NK-cell markers. Study in general: Of eight sequenced donors, seven were HCMV-seropositive and one HCMV-seronegative.

Germline V gene sequence: CDR1 SGHTA, CDR2 FQGNSA. This CDR3 has 15 residues. Reanalyzing the 5' RACE reads, TCRdb keeps one entry per CDR3 protein, without DNA. The table lists 150,000 to 170,000 distinct CDR3 sequences, with around a third in the top ten. The chain employs TRBV7-2 and TRBJ2-1; TCRdb reports TRBD2, a call that lacks DNA to check it against. Material: blood T cells: a sorted CD56 or NKG2C T cell subset, CD4+ or CD8+ T cells, or bulk PBMC T cells (not recorded which). The sequence was obtained from a woman aged 45-59 years in good health. CDR3 region: CASSDQSSLNNEQFF. The full variable domain, its missing parts supplied by reference TRBV7-2 and TRBJ2-1, is GAGVSQSPSNKVTEKGKDVELRCDPISGHTALYWYRQSLGQGLEFLIYFQGNSAPDKSGLPSDRFSAERTGGSVSTLTIQRTQQEDSAVYLCASSDQSSLNNEQFFGPGTRLTVL.